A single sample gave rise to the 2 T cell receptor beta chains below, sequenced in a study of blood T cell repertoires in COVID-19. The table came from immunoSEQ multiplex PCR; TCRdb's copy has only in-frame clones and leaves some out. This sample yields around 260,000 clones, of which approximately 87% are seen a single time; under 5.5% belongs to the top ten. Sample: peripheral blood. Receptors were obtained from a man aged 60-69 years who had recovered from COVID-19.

For the CDR3, the DNA is TGTGCCAGCAGCTTGGTTCAGGGTAACTATGGCTACACCTTC. Translation: CASSLVQGNYGYTF. This chain connects TRBV5-6 to TRBJ1-2; TRBD1 might be the D (5 bases). The V and J ends lost 0 bases and 1 base respectively, with 7 bases between them. The CDR3 runs 14 residues. The germline V gene has CDR1 SGHDT and CDR2 YYEEEE. Full variable domain (outside the CDR3, taken from reference TRBV5-6 and TRBJ1-2): DAGVTQSPTHLIKTRGQQVTLRCSPKSGHDTVSWYQQALGQGPQFIFQYYEEEERQRGNFPDRFSGHQFPNYSSELNVNALLLGDSALYLCASSLVQGNYGYTFGSGTRLTVV.

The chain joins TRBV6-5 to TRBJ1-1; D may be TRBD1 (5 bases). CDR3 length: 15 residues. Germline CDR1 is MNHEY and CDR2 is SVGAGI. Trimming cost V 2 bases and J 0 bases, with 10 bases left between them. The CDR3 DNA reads TGTGCCAGCAGTTACGGGGCCTGGGTGAACACTGAAGCTTTCTTT. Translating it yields CASSYGAWVNTEAFF.